What follows are 27 T cell receptor beta chains derived from one specimen sequenced in a study of T-cell reconstitution after alpha-beta-depleted transplantation in children. Researchers prepared the TCRbeta library using unique molecular identifiers, the study reports. TCRdb used MiXCR to reprocess the PCR reads, holding one entry per CDR3 protein. The profile shows hundreds of thousands of distinct CDR3 sequences, roughly 14% of them singletons. The sample consisted of PBMCs, taken before TCRalphabeta/CD19-depleted stem cell transplant. The origin of the receptors is a girl aged 2-10 years with congenital amegakaryocytic thrombocytopenia, due to receive a stem cell transplant.

This clonotype was seen a few times. The genes are TRBV29-1 and TRBJ2-6; TRBD1 matches 9 bases. The CDR3 loop spans 15 amino acids. V was clipped by 3 bases and J by 1 base; unmatched bases: 1. Germline assignment: CDR1 SQVTM and CDR2 ANQGSEA. The CDR3 DNA is TGCAGCGTTGATGGACAGGGGTCTGGGGCCAACGTCCTGACTTTC. Encoded protein: CSVDGQGSGANVLTF.

The chain employs TRBV29-1 and TRBJ1-4; 7 bases are a match to TRBD1. The CDR3 spans 13 residues. Germline-derived CDR1 and CDR2 are SQVTM and ANQGSEA. The trim removed 6 bases at V and 6 bases at J, leaving 7 bases unmatched. CDR3 DNA sequence: TGCAGCGTGAGAGACAGGGCGGATGAAAAACTGTTTTTT. Amino acid sequence: CSVRDRADEKLFF.

This clonotype was recorded a few times. This chain connects TRBV5-5 to TRBJ2-2; TRBD2 matches 9 bases. The CDR3 length is 18 residues. The V gene end was trimmed by 2 bases and the J gene end by 0 bases; junction bases not matched to a gene: 8. The V gene's germline CDR1 is SGHKS and CDR2 YYEKEE (reference sequence). The CDR3: CASSFQWSSGANTGELFF. The CDR3 nucleotides read TGTGCCAGCAGCTTTCAGTGGTCTAGCGGGGCGAACACCGGGGAGCTGTTTTTT.

This clonotype was observed a few times. The chain carries TRBV7-6 and TRBJ2-7; TRBD2 matches 12 bases. The V gene's germline CDR1 is SGHVS and CDR2 FNYEAQ. V shed 1 base and J 5 bases; nucleotides not matched to a gene: 6. The CDR3 length is 16 residues. CDR3 protein: CASSLELAGGRNEQYF. CDR3 in DNA: TGTGCCAGCAGCTTAGAACTAGCGGGAGGAAGAAACGAGCAGTACTTC.

This clonotype was observed at least ten times. The chain has TRBV5-5 and TRBJ1-2, with 7 bases aligning to TRBD1. V was pared by 4 bases and J by 3 bases, with 9 bases of the junction left unmatched. The germline V gene has CDR1 SGHKS and CDR2 YYEKEE (reference sequence). This CDR3 has 15 residues. The CDR3 loop is CASSTLNRGDYGYTF. The CDR3 nucleotides read TGTGCCAGCAGCACACTAAACAGGGGTGACTATGGCTACACCTTC.

This clonotype has a count of ten or more. This chain joins TRBV20-1 and TRBJ2-1; the D gene is possibly TRBD1 (5 bases). Per the germline V gene, CDR1 is DFQATT and CDR2 is SNEGSKA (reference sequence). The CDR3 contains 16 residues. CDR3 sequence (DNA): TGCAGCGGCGCCTTAGGCCTATTCTCCGCGGACATTGAGCAGTTCTTC. It translates to CSGALGLFSADIEQFF.

The sample holds many counts of this clonotype. V usage is TRBV20-1 and J usage is TRBJ2-4; TRBD2 agrees at 7 bases. The CDR3 totals 14 residues. Germline-derived CDR1 and CDR2 are DFQATT and SNEGSKA (reference sequence). Trimming removed 2 bases from V and 0 bases from J; junction bases left unmatched: 1. The CDR3 sequence: CSARSSGAKNIQYF. The CDR3 DNA follows: TGCAGTGCTAGATCTAGCGGAGCCAAAAACATTCAGTACTTC.

The chain couples TRBV7-7 to TRBJ2-5, with 9 positions matching TRBD2. V dropped 3 bases and J dropped 3; count of bases not matched to a gene: 11. This CDR3 region has 17 residues. Looked up from germline, CDR1 is SSHAT and CDR2 is FNYEAQ (reference sequence). Here the CDR3 DNA reads TGTGCCAGCAGCTTGATTAGCGGGAGTGGGATTGAAGAGACCCAGTACTTC. Translation: CASSLISGSGIEETQYF. The full variable domain, completed using reference TRBV7-7 and TRBJ2-5, is GAGVSQSPRYKVTKRGQDVTLRCDPISSHATLYWYQQALGQGPEFLTYFNYEAQPDKSGLPSDRFSAERPEGSISTLTIQRTEQRDSAMYRCASSLISGSGIEETQYFGPGTRLLVL.

This clonotype was observed many times. The chain employs TRBV20-1 and TRBJ2-1; a possible D gene is TRBD2 (6 bases). V lost 5 bases to trimming and J lost 2 bases, with 13 bases between them. Germline CDR1 and CDR2: DFQATT and SNEGSKA (reference sequence). CDR3 size: 14 residues. The CDR3 DNA reads TGCAGTGCTCCCGACCGCGGGGCCTACAATGAGCAGTTCTTC. It encodes CSAPDRGAYNEQFF.

A remark on this clonotype: Just one base apart from a much larger clone, this may be a read error. V gene TRBV19 combines with J gene TRBJ1-5, with unresolved D. The J call is doubtful: the DNA matches TRBJ2-3 better. CDR1 and CDR2 (germline): LNHDA, SQIVND (reference sequence). CDR3 length equals 11 residues. DNA of the CDR3: TGTGCCAGTAGTACGCTTGGGCCCCAGTATTTT. Its translation is CASSTLGPQYF.

In its sample, this clonotype was seen many times. This chain uses TRBV28 with TRBJ2-3; D ambiguous. V lost 3 bases, J lost 1 base, and 8 bases lay in between. CDR1 is MDHEN and CDR2 is SYDVKM in the germline V gene. The CDR3 loop spans 14 amino acids. The CDR3 DNA follows: TGTGCCAGCAGTTTTGTTGCGGGCACAGATACGCAGTATTTT. It is translated as CASSFVAGTDTQYF.

On this clonotype: This may come from a read error, since a much larger clone is one base off. This chain joins TRBV5-1 and TRBJ2-3, with D tentatively TRBD2 (6 bases). The CDR3 is 16 amino acids. Germline assignment: CDR1 SGHRS and CDR2 YFSETQ. The CDR3 nucleotides are TGCGCCAGCAGCTTGTCCTCGGGAGTGGTGACAGATGCGCAGTATTTT. It yields the protein CASSLSSGVVTDAQYF.

The chain is built from TRBV20-1 and TRBJ2-5; D perhaps matches TRBD2 (5 bases). The V gene's germline CDR1 is DFQATT and CDR2 SNEGSKA (reference sequence). The CDR3 runs to 13 residues. V was cut by 8 bases and J by 2 bases, with 15 bases left in between. The CDR3 nucleotides are TGCAGTATCCGCGGGTTAGGACAAGAGACCCAGTACTTC. Amino acid sequence: CSIRGLGQETQYF.

This clonotype showed up many times. The chain employs TRBV20-1 and TRBJ2-3; D possibly uses TRBD1 or TRBD2 (6 bases each). Germline CDR1 is DFQATT and CDR2 is SNEGSKA (reference sequence). CDR3 length: 16 residues. Trimming pared 3 bases from V and 1 base from J, leaving 17 bases between. Here the CDR3 reads CSASHPFGGGTDTQYF. The DNA of the CDR3 is TGCAGTGCTAGTCACCCCTTCGGGGGCGGCACAGATACGCAGTATTTT.

This clonotype occurred many times. The chain joins TRBV6-5 to TRBJ2-5; TRBD1 agrees at 7 bases. CDR1 is MNHEY and CDR2 is SVGAGI in the germline V gene. The CDR3 runs to 14 residues. V was clipped by 0 bases and J by 4 bases; unmatched bases: 2. CDR3 protein: CASSYSQGTETQYF. The CDR3 nucleotides read TGTGCCAGCAGTTACTCACAGGGGACAGAGACCCAGTACTTC.

There are many counts of this clonotype. The V and J genes are TRBV5-1 and TRBJ2-1, with 7 bases identical to TRBD2. This CDR3 has 19 amino acids. V gave up 2 bases and J gave up 5 bases; unmatched junction bases: 19. Germline V gene sequence: CDR1 SGHRS, CDR2 YFSETQ. CDR3 coding DNA: TGCGCCAGCAGCTTCAATTCCCCGGTCGGGCTAGCGGAAAACAATGAGCAGTTCTTC. Encoded protein: CASSFNSPVGLAENNEQFF.

This clonotype came up many times. The gene calls are TRBV20-1 and TRBJ2-1, with 9 bases lining up with TRBD2. CDR3 length equals 14 residues. The V and J ends lost 1 base and 8 bases, in that order; junction bases with no gene match: 6. Germline values: CDR1 DFQATT, CDR2 SNEGSKA (reference sequence). The CDR3 DNA reads TGCAGTGCTAGAGCGCTAGCGGGAAGGTATGAGCAGTTCTTC. Amino acids: CSARALAGRYEQFF.

The chain carries TRBV11-2 and TRBJ2-5, with a weak D call TRBD1 (6 bases). The CDR3 is 14 amino acids. The germline gives CDR1 SGHAT, CDR2 FQNNGV. Trimming shortened V by 5 bases and J by 4 bases, and 14 bases separated the two germline ends. CDR3 residues: CASSMDSDRETQYF. In DNA, the CDR3 is TGTGCCAGCAGCATGGACAGCGATAGAGAGACCCAGTACTTC.

This clonotype was counted at least ten times. This rearrangement joins TRBV29-1 to TRBJ2-1; TRBD2 might be the D (7 bases). CDR1 and CDR2 (germline): SQVTM, ANQGSEA. Between the trimmed V and J ends, which lost 0 bases and 12 bases, there was a span of 18 bases. CDR3 length equals 14 residues. The CDR3 loop reads CSVEDYIGGRGQFF. CDR3 in DNA: TGCAGCGTTGAAGATTACATAGGGGGGAGGGGGCAGTTCTTC.

V is TRBV30 and J is TRBJ2-7, with a weak D call TRBD2 (5 bases). The CDR3 is 12 amino acids. Germline CDR1 and CDR2: GTSNPN and SVGIG (reference sequence). V was shortened by 4 bases and J by 3 bases, with 10 bases between the two germline ends. The CDR3: CAWNDYNYEQYF. The CDR3 DNA follows: TGTGCCTGGAACGACTACAACTACGAGCAGTACTTC.

This clonotype was counted ten times or more. The chain employs TRBV29-1 and TRBJ2-7; D is tentatively TRBD1 or TRBD2 (5 bases each). Between the trimmed V and J ends, which lost 5 bases and 1 base, there was a span of 12 bases. Germline V gene data show CDR1 as SQVTM and CDR2 as ANQGSEA. The CDR3 sequence is 13 residues long. In DNA form, the CDR3 reads TGCAGCGTTTCCCGGGACCTTTCCTACGAGCAGTACTTC. Translating it yields CSVSRDLSYEQYF.

This clonotype was seen ten or more times. The genes are TRBV20-1 and TRBJ2-2, with no clear D. This CDR3 contains 12 residues. Deletions cut 6 bases from V and 5 bases from J, with 10 bases between. Germline values: CDR1 DFQATT, CDR2 SNEGSKA (reference sequence). This CDR3 is CSAVTDTGELFF. DNA of the CDR3: TGCAGTGCCGTAACAGATACCGGGGAGCTGTTTTTT.

The CDR3 DNA reads TGTGCCAGCAGCCCCCCCACGACAGATACGCAGTATTTT. Its protein product is CASSPPTTDTQYF. The V and J genes are TRBV2 and TRBJ2-3; D is unresolved. The V end lost 6 bases, the J end lost 3 bases, and 10 bases lay between the germline ends. From germline, CDR1 is SNHLY and CDR2 FYNNEI. The CDR3 length is 13 residues.

This clonotype was detected only a few times. The chain has TRBV7-2 and TRBJ2-7, with a tentative D call TRBD1 (6 bases). The V gene lost 3 bases and the J gene lost 5 bases, with 17 bases spanning the gap. Germline V gene data show CDR1 as SGHTA and CDR2 as FQGNSA. The CDR3 is 15 amino acids. CDR3 DNA sequence: TGTGCCAGCAGCTTTAGTCCACAGGGAAAGAACGAGCAGTACTTC. This codes for CASSFSPQGKNEQYF.

V usage is TRBV30 and J usage is TRBJ1-1, with D tentatively TRBD1 (5 bases). The CDR3 consists of 12 residues. Trimming took 8 bases from V and 11 from J, leaving 21 bases between them. Looked up from germline, CDR1 is GTSNPN and CDR2 is SVGIG (reference sequence). This chain's CDR3 is CARGLGTRMAFF. DNA for the CDR3: TGTGCCCGAGGGTTAGGGACCAGGATGGCTTTCTTT. Complete variable domain (other parts from reference TRBV30 and TRBJ1-1): SQTIHQWPATLVQPVGSPLSLECTVEGTSNPNLYWYRQAAGRGLQLLFYSVGIGQISSEVPQNLSASRPQDRQFILSSKKLLLSDSGFYLCARGLGTRMAFFGQGTRLTVV.

This clonotype was seen a few times. The J gene is TRBJ2-7, the V gene TRBV20-1; D is undetermined. V shed 6 bases and J shed 5 bases, with 14 bases lying between them. The CDR3 consists of 12 residues. Germline values: CDR1 DFQATT, CDR2 SNEGSKA (reference sequence). The CDR3 nucleotides read TGCAGTGCGTCAGAAGAGTTTCACGAGCAGTACTTC. Encoded protein: CSASEEFHEQYF.

Note on this clonotype: Mismatch with germline at one junction end may stem from a read error. This sequence joins TRBV5-1 and TRBJ2-1; 12 bases match TRBD2. The CDR3 totals 16 residues. Germline V gene data show CDR1 as SGHRS and CDR2 as YFSETQ. Here the CDR3 reads CASSLALAGGYNEQLF. CDR3 bases: TGCGCCAGCAGCTTGGCACTAGCGGGAGGTTACAATGAGCAGCTCTTC.